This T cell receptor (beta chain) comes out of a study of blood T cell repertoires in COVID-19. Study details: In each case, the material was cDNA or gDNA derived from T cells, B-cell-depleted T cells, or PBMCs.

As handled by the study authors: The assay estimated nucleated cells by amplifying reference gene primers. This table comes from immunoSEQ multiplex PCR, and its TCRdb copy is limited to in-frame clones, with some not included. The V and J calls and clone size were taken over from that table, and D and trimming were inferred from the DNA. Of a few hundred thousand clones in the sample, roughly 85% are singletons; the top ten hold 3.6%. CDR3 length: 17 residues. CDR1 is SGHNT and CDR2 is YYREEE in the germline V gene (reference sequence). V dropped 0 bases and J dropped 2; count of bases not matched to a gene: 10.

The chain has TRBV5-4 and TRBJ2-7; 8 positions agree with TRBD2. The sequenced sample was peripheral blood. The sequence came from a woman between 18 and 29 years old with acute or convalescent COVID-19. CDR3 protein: CASSLARGGQIPYEQYF. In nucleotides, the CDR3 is TGTGCCAGCAGCTTGGCCCGGGGGGGCCAGATTCCCTACGAGCAGTACTTC.